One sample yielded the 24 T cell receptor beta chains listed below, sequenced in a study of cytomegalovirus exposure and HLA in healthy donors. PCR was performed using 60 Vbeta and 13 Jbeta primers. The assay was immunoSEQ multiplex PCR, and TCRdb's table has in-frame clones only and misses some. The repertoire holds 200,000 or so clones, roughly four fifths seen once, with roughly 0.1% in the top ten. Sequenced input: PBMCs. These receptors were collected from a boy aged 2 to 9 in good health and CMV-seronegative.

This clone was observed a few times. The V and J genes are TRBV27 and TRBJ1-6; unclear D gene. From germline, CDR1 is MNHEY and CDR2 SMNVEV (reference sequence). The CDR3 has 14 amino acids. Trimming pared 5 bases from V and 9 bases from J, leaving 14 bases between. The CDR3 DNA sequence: TGTGCCAGCAGTCGGGGAGGATCGGGTTCACCCCTCCACTTT. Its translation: CASSRGGSGSPLHF.

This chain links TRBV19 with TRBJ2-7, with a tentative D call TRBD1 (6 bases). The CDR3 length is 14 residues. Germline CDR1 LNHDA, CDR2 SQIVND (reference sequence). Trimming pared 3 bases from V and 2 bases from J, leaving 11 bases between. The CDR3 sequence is CASSISEGAYEQYF. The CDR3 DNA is TGTGCCAGTAGTATCTCAGAGGGGGCCTACGAGCAGTACTTC.

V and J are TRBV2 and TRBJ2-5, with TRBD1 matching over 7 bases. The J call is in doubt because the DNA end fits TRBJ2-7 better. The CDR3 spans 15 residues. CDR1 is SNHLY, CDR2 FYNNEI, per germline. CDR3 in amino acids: CASILRDSITYEQYF. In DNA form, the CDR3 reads TGTGCCAGCATCCTCCGGGACAGCATCACGTACGAGCAGTACTTC.

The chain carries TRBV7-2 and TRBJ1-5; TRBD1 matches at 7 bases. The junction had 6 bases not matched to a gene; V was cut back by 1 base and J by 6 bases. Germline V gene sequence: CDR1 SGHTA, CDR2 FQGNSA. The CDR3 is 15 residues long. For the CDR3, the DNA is TGTGCCAGCAGCTTAGACCTCGCAGGGGGTCAGCCCCAGCATTTT. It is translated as CASSLDLAGGQPQHF.

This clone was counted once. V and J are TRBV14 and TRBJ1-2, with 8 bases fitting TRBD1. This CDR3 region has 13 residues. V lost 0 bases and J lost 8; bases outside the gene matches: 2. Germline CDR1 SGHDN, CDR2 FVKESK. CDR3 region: CASSQDRQGGYTF. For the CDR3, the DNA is TGTGCCAGCAGCCAAGATCGACAGGGGGGCTACACCTTC.

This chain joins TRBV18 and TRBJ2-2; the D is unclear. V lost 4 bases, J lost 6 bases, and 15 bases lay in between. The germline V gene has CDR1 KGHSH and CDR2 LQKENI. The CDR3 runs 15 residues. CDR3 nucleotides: TGTGCCAGCTCACTAAGGTTTGGAGTCCCCGGGGAGCTGTTTTTT. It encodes CASSLRFGVPGELFF.

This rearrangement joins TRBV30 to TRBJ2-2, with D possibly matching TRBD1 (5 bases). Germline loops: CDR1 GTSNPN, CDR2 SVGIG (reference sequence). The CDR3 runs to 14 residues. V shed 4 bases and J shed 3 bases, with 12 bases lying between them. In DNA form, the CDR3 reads TGTGCCTGGACCCTAAGACAGTACACCGGGGAGCTGTTTTTT. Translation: CAWTLRQYTGELFF.

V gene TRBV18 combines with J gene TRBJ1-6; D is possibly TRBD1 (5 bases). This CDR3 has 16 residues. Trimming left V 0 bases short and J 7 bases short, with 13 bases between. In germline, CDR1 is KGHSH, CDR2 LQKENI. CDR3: CASSPPPAGNNSPLHF. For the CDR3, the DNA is TGTGCCAGCTCACCACCCCCCGCAGGGAACAATTCACCCCTCCACTTT. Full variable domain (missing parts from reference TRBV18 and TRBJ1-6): NAGVMQNPRHLVRRRGQEARLRCSPMKGHSHVYWYRQLPEEGLKFMVYLQKENIIDESGMPKERFSAEFPKEGPSILRIQQVVRGDSAAYFCASSPPPAGNNSPLHFGNGTRLTVT.

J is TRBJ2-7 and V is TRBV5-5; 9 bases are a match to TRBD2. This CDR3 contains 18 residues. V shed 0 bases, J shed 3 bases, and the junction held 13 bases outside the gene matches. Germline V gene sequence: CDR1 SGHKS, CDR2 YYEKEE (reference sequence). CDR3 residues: CASSLGRGGALADYEQYF. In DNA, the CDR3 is TGTGCCAGCAGCTTGGGACGCGGGGGGGCCCTGGCCGACTACGAGCAGTACTTC.

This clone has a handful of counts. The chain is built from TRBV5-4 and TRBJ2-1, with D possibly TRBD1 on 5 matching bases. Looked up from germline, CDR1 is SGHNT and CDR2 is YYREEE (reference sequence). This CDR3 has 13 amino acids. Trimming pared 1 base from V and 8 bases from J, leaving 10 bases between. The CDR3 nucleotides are TGTGCCAGCAGCTTGAACCTAGGGGATGAGCAGTTCTTC. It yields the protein CASSLNLGDEQFF.

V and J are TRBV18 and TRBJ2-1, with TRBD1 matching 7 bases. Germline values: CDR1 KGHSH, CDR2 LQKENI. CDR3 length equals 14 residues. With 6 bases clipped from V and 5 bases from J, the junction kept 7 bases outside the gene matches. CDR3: CASSPDRANNEQFF. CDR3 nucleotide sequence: TGTGCCAGCTCCCCCGACAGGGCGAACAATGAGCAGTTCTTC.

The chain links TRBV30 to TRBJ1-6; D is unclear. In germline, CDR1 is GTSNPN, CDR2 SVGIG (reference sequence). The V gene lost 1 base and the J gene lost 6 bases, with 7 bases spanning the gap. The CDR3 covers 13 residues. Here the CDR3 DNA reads TGTGCCTGGAGTGGGCAGATTAATTCACCCCTCCACTTT. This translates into CAWSGQINSPLHF.

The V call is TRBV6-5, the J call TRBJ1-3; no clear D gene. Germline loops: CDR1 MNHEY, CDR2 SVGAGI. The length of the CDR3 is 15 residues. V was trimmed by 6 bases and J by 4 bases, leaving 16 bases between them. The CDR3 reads CASSNGARGGNTIYF. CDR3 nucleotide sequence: TGTGCCAGCAGCAACGGCGCAAGAGGAGGAAACACCATATATTTT.

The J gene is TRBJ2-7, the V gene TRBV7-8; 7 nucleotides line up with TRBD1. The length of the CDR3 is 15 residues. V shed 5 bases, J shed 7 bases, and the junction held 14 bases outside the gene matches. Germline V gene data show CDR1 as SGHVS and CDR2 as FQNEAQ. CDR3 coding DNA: TGTGCCAGCAGCCCGCTACAGGGGATCCTGGGGGAGCAGTACTTC. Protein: CASSPLQGILGEQYF. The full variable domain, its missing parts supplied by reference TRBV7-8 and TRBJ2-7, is GAGVSQSPRYKVAKRGQDVALRCDPISGHVSLFWYQQALGQGPEFLTYFQNEAQLDKSGLPSDRFFAERPEGSVSTLKIQRTQQEDSAVYLCASSPLQGILGEQYFGPGTRLTVT.

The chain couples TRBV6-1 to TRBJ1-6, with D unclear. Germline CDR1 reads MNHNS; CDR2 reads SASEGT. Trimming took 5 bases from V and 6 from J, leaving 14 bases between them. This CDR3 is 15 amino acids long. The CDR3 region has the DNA TGTGCCAGCAGTTCACATTGGTTCAGTAATTCACCCCTCCACTTT. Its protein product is CASSSHWFSNSPLHF.

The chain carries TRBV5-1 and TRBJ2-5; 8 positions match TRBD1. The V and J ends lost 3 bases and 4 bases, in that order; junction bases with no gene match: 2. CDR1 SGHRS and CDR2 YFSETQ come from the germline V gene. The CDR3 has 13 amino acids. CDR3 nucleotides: TGCGCCAGCAGCTCAGGGGGCGGAGAGACCCAGTACTTC. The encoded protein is CASSSGGGETQYF.

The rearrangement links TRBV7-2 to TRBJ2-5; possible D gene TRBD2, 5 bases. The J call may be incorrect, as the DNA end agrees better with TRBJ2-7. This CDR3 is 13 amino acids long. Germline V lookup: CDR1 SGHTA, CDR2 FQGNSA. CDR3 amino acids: CASSPGMGYEQYF. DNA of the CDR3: TGTGCCAGCAGCCCCGGGATGGGCTACGAGCAGTACTTC.

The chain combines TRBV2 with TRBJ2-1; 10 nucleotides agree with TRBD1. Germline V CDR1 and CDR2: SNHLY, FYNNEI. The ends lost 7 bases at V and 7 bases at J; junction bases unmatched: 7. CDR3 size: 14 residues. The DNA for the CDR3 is TGTGCCAGCAATATTGGGACAGGGGTTAATGAGCAGTTCTTC. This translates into CASNIGTGVNEQFF.

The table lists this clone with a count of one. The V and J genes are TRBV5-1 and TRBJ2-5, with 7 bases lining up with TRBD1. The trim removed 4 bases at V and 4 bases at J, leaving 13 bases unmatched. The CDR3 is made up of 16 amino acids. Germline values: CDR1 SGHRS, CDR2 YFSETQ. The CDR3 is CASSGGDRDIGETQYF. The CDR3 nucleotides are TGCGCCAGCAGCGGGGGTGACAGGGATATTGGAGAGACCCAGTACTTC.

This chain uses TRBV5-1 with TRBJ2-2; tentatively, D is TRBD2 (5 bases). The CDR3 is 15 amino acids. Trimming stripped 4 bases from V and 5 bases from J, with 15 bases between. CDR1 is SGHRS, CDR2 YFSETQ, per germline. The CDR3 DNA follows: TGCGCCAGCAGCCTGGGAGTGACAACAACCGGGGAGCTGTTTTTT. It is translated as CASSLGVTTTGELFF.

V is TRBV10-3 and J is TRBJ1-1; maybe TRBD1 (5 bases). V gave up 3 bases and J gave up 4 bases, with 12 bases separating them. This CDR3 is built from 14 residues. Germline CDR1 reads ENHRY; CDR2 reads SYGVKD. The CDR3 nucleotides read TGTGCCATCAGTGAAATCGGGGGTGGCACTGAAGCTTTCTTT. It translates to CAISEIGGGTEAFF.

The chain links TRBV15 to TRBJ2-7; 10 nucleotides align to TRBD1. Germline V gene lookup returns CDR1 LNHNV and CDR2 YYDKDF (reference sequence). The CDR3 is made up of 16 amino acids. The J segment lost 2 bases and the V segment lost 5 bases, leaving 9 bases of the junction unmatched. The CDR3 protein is CATSRPRGQGPYEQYF. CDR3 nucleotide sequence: TGTGCCACCAGCCGCCCCCGGGGACAGGGGCCCTACGAGCAGTACTTC.

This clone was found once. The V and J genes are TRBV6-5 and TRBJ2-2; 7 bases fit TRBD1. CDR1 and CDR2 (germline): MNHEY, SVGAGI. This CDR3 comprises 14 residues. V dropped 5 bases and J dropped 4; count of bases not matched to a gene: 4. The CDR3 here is CASSRTGRTGELFF. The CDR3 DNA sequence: TGTGCCAGCAGTCGGACAGGTCGCACCGGGGAGCTGTTTTTT.

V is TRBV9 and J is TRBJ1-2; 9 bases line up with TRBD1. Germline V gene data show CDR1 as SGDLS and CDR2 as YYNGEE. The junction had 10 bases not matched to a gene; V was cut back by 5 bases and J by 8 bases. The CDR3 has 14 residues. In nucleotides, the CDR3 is TGTGCCAGCAGTGTACAAGCCGGGACAGGGGGCTACACCTTC. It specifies CASSVQAGTGGYTF.